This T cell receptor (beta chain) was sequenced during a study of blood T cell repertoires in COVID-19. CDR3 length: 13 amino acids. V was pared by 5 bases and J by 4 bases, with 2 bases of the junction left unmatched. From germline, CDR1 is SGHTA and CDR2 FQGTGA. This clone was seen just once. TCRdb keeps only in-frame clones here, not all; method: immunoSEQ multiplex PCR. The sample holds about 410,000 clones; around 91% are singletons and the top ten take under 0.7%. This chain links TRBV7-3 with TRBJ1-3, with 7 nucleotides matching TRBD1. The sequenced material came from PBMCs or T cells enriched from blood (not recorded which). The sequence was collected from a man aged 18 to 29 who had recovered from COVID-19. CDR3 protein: CASSKDRGNTIYF. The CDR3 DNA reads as TGTGCCAGCAGCAAGGACAGGGGAAACACCATATATTTT. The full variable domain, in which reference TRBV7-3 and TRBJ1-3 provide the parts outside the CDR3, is GAGVSQTPSNKVTEKGKYVELRCDPISGHTALYWYRQSLGQGPEFLIYFQGTGAADDSGLPNDRFFAVRPEGSVSTLKIQRTERGDSAVYLCASSKDRGNTIYFGEGSWLTVV.